This TCR beta chain is drawn from a study of cytomegalovirus exposure and HLA in healthy donors. Study-wide points: Within the approximately 130 validation repertoires, first-cohort TCR clusters tended to co-occur, according to a later analysis. Listed as cytomegalovirus-associated were over 150 TCR beta chains. Most TCR sequences were rare, but some public TCRs occurred in many donors.

Only a few counts were recorded for this clone. Its specificity is unknown. Profiling relied on immunoSEQ multiplex PCR, and the TCRdb table lists in-frame clones only, not all of them. The sample lists around 400,000 clones, 86% occurring once. Sequenced sample: PBMCs. This receptor was taken from a woman in her late teens or twenties in good health and CMV-seronegative.

The CDR3 bases are TGTGCCAGCAGCGCGGGAGGCGCCTACGAGCAGTACTTC. Translated, it gives CASSAGGAYEQYF. This chain links TRBV5-4 with TRBJ2-7, with 8 bases fitting TRBD2. Unmatched junction bases numbered 2, after V lost 4 bases and J lost 2 bases. Per germline, CDR1 SGHNT and CDR2 YYREEE (reference sequence). CDR3 length: 13 amino acids.